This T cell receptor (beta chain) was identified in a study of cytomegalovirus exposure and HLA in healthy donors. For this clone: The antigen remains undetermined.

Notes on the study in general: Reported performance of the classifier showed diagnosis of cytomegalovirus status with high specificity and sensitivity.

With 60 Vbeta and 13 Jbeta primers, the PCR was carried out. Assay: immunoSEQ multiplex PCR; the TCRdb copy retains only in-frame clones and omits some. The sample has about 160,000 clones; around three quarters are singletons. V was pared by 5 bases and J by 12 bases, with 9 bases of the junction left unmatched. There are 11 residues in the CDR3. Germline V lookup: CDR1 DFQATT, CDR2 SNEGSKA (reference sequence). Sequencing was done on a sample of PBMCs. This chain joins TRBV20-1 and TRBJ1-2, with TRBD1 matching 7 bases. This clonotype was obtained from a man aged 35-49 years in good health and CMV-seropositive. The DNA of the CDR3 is TGCAGTGCTCCAGGGGGACACGGAAACACCTTC. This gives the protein CSAPGGHGNTF.